The clone carrying this T cell receptor beta chain was recorded a few times. These data originate in a study of blood T cell repertoires in COVID-19. Libraries were prepared by immunoSEQ multiplex PCR; TCRdb keeps only in-frame clonotypes and omits some of them. The profile shows under 300,000 clones, approximately 84% of them singletons. Patients at the Seattle site were enrolled during active infection and followed longitudinally. The CDR3 has 15 amino acids. V was cut by 2 bases and J by 4 bases, with 13 bases left in between. Germline values: CDR1 SGHKS, CDR2 YYEKEE (reference sequence). This chain links TRBV5-5 with TRBJ1-5; D uncertain. This sequence was found in a human donor with COVID-19, enrolled during active disease. The donor label of this sample is uncertain. The sample comprised peripheral blood. CDR3 nucleotides: TGTGCCAGCAGCTTCAAGGGCGGGGATAATCAGCCCCAGCATTTT. Translated, it gives CASSFKGGDNQPQHF.